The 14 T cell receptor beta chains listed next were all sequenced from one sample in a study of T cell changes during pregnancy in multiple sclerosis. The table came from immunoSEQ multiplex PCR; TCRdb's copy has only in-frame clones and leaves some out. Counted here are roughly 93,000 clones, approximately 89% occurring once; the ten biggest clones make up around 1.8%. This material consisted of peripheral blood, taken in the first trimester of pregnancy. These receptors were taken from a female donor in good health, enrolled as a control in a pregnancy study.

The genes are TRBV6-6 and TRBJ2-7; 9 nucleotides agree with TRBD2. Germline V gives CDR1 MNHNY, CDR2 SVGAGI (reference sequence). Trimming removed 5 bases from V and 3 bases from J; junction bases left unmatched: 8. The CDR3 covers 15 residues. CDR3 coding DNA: TGTGCCAGCAGTACTGGTGGTAGCGGGGGCTACGAGCAGTACTTC. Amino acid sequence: CASSTGGSGGYEQYF.

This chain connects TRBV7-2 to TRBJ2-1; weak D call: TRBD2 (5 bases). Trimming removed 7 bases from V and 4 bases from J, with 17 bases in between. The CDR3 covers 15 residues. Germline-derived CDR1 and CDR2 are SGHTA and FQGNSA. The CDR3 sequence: CASTPARTFYNEQFF. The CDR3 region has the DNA TGTGCCAGCACCCCCGCGCGGACTTTTTACAATGAGCAGTTCTTC.

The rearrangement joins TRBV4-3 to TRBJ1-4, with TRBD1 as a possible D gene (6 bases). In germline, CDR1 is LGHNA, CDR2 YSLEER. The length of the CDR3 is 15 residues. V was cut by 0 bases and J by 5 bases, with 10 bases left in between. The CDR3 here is CASSQDGDKNEKLFF. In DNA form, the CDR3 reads TGCGCCAGCAGCCAAGATGGGGACAAGAATGAAAAACTGTTTTTT.

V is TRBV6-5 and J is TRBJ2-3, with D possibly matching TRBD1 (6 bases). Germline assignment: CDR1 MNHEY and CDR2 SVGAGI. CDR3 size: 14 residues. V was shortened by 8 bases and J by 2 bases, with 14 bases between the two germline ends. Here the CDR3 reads CASGLTGPTDTQYF. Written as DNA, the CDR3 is TGTGCCAGCGGTTTGACAGGACCCACAGATACGCAGTATTTT.

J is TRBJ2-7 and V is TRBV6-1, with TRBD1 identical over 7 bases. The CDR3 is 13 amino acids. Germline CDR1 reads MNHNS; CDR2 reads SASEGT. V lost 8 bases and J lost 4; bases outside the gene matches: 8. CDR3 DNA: TGTGCCAGCTCCCGGGACAGTTTATACGAGCAGTACTTC. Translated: CASSRDSLYEQYF.

CDR3 sequence: CASSVGPSREKLFF. In nucleotides, the CDR3 is TGTGCCAGCAGTGTCGGTCCATCCCGTGAAAAACTGTTTTTT. This chain uses TRBV28 with TRBJ1-4; no reliable D call. The CDR3 spans 14 residues. CDR1 is MDHEN, CDR2 SYDVKM, per germline. Trimming cost V 5 bases and J 7 bases, with 14 bases left between them.

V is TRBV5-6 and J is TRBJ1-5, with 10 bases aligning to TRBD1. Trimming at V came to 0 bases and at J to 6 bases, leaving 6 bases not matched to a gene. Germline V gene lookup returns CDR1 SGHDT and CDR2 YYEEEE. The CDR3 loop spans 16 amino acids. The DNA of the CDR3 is TGTGCCAGCAGCTTGGCCCTGACAGGGGGCCTTCAGCCCCAGCATTTT. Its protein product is CASSLALTGGLQPQHF.

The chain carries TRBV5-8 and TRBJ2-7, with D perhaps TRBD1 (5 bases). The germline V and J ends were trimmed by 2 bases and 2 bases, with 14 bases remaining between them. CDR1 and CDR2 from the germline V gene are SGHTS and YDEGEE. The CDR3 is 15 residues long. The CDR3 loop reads CASSFSPTGAYEQYF. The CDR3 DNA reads TGTGCCAGCAGCTTTTCCCCCACAGGCGCCTACGAGCAGTACTTC.

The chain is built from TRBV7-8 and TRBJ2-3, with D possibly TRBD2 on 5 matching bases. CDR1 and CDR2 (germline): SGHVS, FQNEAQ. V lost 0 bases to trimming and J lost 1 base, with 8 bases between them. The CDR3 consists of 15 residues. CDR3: CASSLAWRGTDTQYF. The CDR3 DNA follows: TGTGCCAGCAGCTTAGCTTGGCGGGGCACAGATACGCAGTATTTT.

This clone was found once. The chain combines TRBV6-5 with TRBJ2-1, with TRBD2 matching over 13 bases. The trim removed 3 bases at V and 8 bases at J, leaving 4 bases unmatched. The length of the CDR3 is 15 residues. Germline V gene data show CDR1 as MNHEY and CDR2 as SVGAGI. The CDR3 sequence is CASSYTSGGADEQFF. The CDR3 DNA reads TGTGCCAGCAGTTATACTAGCGGGGGGGCGGATGAGCAGTTCTTC.

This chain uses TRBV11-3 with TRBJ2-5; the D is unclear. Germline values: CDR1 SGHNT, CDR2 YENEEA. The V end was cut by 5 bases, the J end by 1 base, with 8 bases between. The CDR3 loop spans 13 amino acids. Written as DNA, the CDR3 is TGTGCCAGCAGCCTTGGGCTCCAAGAGACCCAGTACTTC. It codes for CASSLGLQETQYF.

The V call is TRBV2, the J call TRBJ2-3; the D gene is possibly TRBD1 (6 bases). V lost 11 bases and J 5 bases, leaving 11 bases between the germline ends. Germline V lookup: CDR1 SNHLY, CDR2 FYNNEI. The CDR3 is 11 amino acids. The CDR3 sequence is CACKQGDTQYF. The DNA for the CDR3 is TGTGCCTGCAAACAGGGAGATACGCAGTATTTT.

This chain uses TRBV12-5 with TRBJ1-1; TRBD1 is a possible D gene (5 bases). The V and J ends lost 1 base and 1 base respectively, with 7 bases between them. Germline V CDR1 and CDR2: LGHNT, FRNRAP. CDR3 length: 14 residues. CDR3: CASGLDRSNTEAFF. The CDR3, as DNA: TGTGCTAGTGGTTTGGACAGGTCGAACACTGAAGCTTTCTTT.

The CDR3 coding sequence is TGTGCCAGCTCACCCGCAGGGGGGACCACTGAAGCTTTCTTT. Translated: CASSPAGGTTEAFF. The chain uses TRBV18 and TRBJ1-1; 7 bases align to TRBD1. Germline V CDR1 and CDR2: KGHSH, LQKENI. J lost 4 bases, V lost 3 bases, and 5 bases had no gene match. CDR3 length: 14 residues.